The subject of this entry is one T cell receptor (beta chain). The sample belongs to a study of T cell changes during pregnancy in multiple sclerosis. Germline V CDR1 and CDR2: SGHRS, YFSETQ. The CDR3 spans 15 residues. Trimming left V 0 bases short and J 5 bases short, with 11 bases between. Libraries were prepared by immunoSEQ multiplex PCR; TCRdb keeps only in-frame clonotypes and omits some of them. The repertoire holds about 120,000 clones, with around 93% as singletons. Sequenced here: peripheral blood, sampled before pregnancy. The chain carries TRBV5-1 and TRBJ2-2; TRBD1 is a possible D gene (6 bases). This clonotype originated in a female donor with multiple sclerosis, enrolled in a pregnancy study. As DNA, the CDR3 is TGCGCCAGCAGCTTGGGTTTACAGGGTACCGGGGAGCTGTTTTTT. It is translated as CASSLGLQGTGELFF. The full variable domain, in which reference TRBV5-1 and TRBJ2-2 provide the parts outside the CDR3, is KAGVTQTPRYLIKTRGQQVTLSCSPISGHRSVSWYQQTPGQGLQFLFEYFSETQRNKGNFPGRFSGRQFSNSRSEMNVSTLELGDSALYLCASSLGLQGTGELFFGEGSRLTVL.